Described below is a single T cell receptor beta chain sequence and its context. This sample stems from a study of CD8+CD57+ T cells in acquired aplastic anemia. Trimming removed 4 bases at V and 7 bases at J, with 9 bases between. Looked up from germline, CDR1 is SGHAT and CDR2 is FQNNGV. The CDR3 is 12 amino acids. Genomic DNA provided the template from which TCR beta VDJ and CDR3 profiles were obtained. One entry per CDR3 protein, called by TCRdb with MiXCR from the reads. The top ten hold 12% of the sample, which has over 150,000 distinct CDR3 sequences, over 50% seen once. Patients included in sequencing had previously demonstrated CD8+CD57+ cell expansion by flow cytometry. With no exception, the patients had severe acquired aplastic anemia.

The rearrangement uses TRBV11-2 and TRBJ2-3, with D perhaps matching TRBD1 (5 bases). This clonotype was obtained from a human donor with aplastic anemia. The sample taken for sequencing was sorted CD4+, CD8+, or CD8+CD57+ T cells (not recorded which) from PBMCs. The CDR3 bases are TGTGCCAGCAGCTCCGGACATTATACGCAGTATTTT. Residues: CASSSGHYTQYF.